This is a list of T cell receptor beta chains from one sample in a study of T cell repertoires in cytomegalovirus infection. TCRdb called the reads again in MiXCR, with one record for every CDR3 protein. The sample has approximately 110,000 distinct CDR3 sequences; roughly 9.1% are singletons. No cognate antigen is known for these TCRs. Sample: PBMCs, sequenced either directly or after in vitro stimulation (not recorded which). The receptors were sampled from a human donor in good health (CMV status not recorded). Some clones in this sample may be carry-over from other donors' samples. The CDR3 runs from the conserved cysteine through the conserved F or W. Fields, in order: J gene, D gene, V gene, clone size, CDR3 DNA, CDR3 protein. D genes are given only for firm matches. Clone size is stated in some rows and not others, as once, few, many or a class when expanded.

j_call: TRBJ1-1
d_call: .
v_call: TRBV5-4
clone_size: few
cdr3_nt: TGTGCCAGCAGCTTTTTCGGGGGGGTGACTGAAGCTTTCTTT
cdr3_aa: CASSFFGGVTEAFF

j_call: TRBJ2-5
d_call: TRBD1
v_call: TRBV6-2/TRBV6-3
clone_size: few
cdr3_nt: TGTGCCAGCAAGACCGGGACAGGGGGCGGAGAGACCCAGTACTTC
cdr3_aa: CASKTGTGGGETQYF

j_call: TRBJ1-2
d_call: .
v_call: TRBV7-2
clone_size: many
cdr3_nt: TGTGCCAGCAGCTCGACAGTCGGAGCTAACTATGGCTACACCTTC
cdr3_aa: CASSSTVGANYGYTF

j_call: TRBJ1-2
d_call: TRBD1
v_call: TRBV11-2
clone_size: many
cdr3_nt: TGTGCCAGCATCCCGATCGGGGGACAGGGGTTAGGAAGGGTCTATGGCTACACCTTC
cdr3_aa: CASIPIGGQGLGRVYGYTF

j_call: TRBJ1-1
d_call: .
v_call: TRBV10-3
clone_size: few
cdr3_nt: TGTGCCAGCAGGGAGAGATGGGACACTGAAGCTTTCTTT
cdr3_aa: CASRERWDTEAFF

j_call: TRBJ1-4
d_call: .
v_call: TRBV29-1
clone_size: .
cdr3_nt: TGCAGCGTTGCCCGCCCCGGGGAAAAACTGTTTTTT
cdr3_aa: CSVARPGEKLFF

j_call: TRBJ1-1
d_call: TRBD1
v_call: TRBV7-2
clone_size: many
cdr3_nt: TGTGCCAGCAGCTCCCAGGGGGGGACGAACACTGAAGCTTTCTTT
cdr3_aa: CASSSQGGTNTEAFF

j_call: TRBJ2-3
d_call: .
v_call: TRBV7-3
clone_size: few
cdr3_nt: TGTGCCAGCAGCCTCGTCGGGGATACGCAGTATTTT
cdr3_aa: CASSLVGDTQYF

j_call: TRBJ1-6
d_call: .
v_call: TRBV19
clone_size: .
cdr3_nt: TGTGCCAGTAGTATCGGTCAGGGCTTGGCACCCCTCCACTTT
cdr3_aa: CASSIGQGLAPLHF

j_call: TRBJ2-1
d_call: TRBD2
v_call: TRBV5-1
clone_size: once
cdr3_nt: TGCGCCAGCAGCTTGTGGGGGACTAGCGGGAGCAAAAATAAGCAGTTCTTC
cdr3_aa: CASSLWGTSGSKNKQFF

j_call: TRBJ2-1
d_call: .
v_call: TRBV6-6
clone_size: .
cdr3_nt: TGTGCCAGCAGTTACGAGGGGAGCCTCGGTGTCTTC
cdr3_aa: CASSYEGSLGVF

j_call: TRBJ1-1
d_call: .
v_call: TRBV7-2
clone_size: .
cdr3_nt: TGTGCCAGCAGCTTAGGGTCGGGGGGCGCTGAAGCTTTCTTT
cdr3_aa: CASSLGSGGAEAFF

j_call: TRBJ1-6
d_call: TRBD1
v_call: TRBV27
clone_size: .
cdr3_nt: TGTGCCAGCAGTTCAAAGGACAGGGTAGATAATTCACCCCTCCACTTT
cdr3_aa: CASSSKDRVDNSPLHF

j_call: TRBJ1-1
d_call: .
v_call: TRBV7-2
clone_size: many
cdr3_nt: TGTGCCAGCAGCGCAGACCCAGGGGAGATTGCTTTCTTT
cdr3_aa: CASSADPGEIAFF

j_call: TRBJ1-1
d_call: TRBD1
v_call: TRBV11-3
clone_size: many
cdr3_nt: TGTGCCAGCAGCCATTTAACCGCTCTAACGGGACAGGGGAACACTGAAGCTTTCTTT
cdr3_aa: CASSHLTALTGQGNTEAFF

j_call: TRBJ2-3
d_call: TRBD1
v_call: TRBV19
clone_size: .
cdr3_nt: TGTGCCAGTAGTGCGGGACAGGGGGCCGGAGATACGCAGTATTTT
cdr3_aa: CASSAGQGAGDTQYF

j_call: TRBJ2-1
d_call: TRBD2
v_call: TRBV14
clone_size: many
cdr3_nt: TGTGCCAGCAGCCTGGGACTAGCCAGGGGGGATGAGCAGTTCTTC
cdr3_aa: CASSLGLARGDEQFF

j_call: TRBJ2-2
d_call: .
v_call: TRBV2
clone_size: few
cdr3_nt: TGTGCCAGCAGCGCCGCACCTTTGAACACCGGGGAGCTGTTTTTT
cdr3_aa: CASSAAPLNTGELFF

j_call: TRBJ2-5
d_call: .
v_call: TRBV6-6
clone_size: many
cdr3_nt: TGTGCCAGCAGCCGCGGACTACAAGAGACCCAGTACTTC
cdr3_aa: CASSRGLQETQYF

j_call: TRBJ1-1
d_call: .
v_call: TRBV6-6
clone_size: few
cdr3_nt: TGTGCCAGCGGGAGCGACAGACTGAACACTGAAGCTTTCTTT
cdr3_aa: CASGSDRLNTEAFF

j_call: TRBJ1-5
d_call: .
v_call: TRBV6-5
clone_size: many
cdr3_nt: TGTGCCAGCAGTTATTCAGGGTTTAGCAATCAGCCCCAGCATTTT
cdr3_aa: CASSYSGFSNQPQHF

j_call: TRBJ1-5
d_call: .
v_call: TRBV12-3/TRBV12-4
clone_size: few
cdr3_nt: TGTGCCAGCAGCTCGGCGGGGGCAGGCAATCAGCCCCAGCATTTT
cdr3_aa: CASSSAGAGNQPQHF

j_call: TRBJ2-2
d_call: .
v_call: TRBV19
clone_size: .
cdr3_nt: TGTGCCAGTAGTCGGGCTAGCACGGACGGGGAGCTGTTTTTT
cdr3_aa: CASSRASTDGELFF

j_call: TRBJ2-7
d_call: .
v_call: TRBV20-1
clone_size: few
cdr3_nt: TGCAGTGCTAAATCTTTGGAGGTCTCCTACGAGCAGTACTTC
cdr3_aa: CSAKSLEVSYEQYF

j_call: TRBJ2-7
d_call: .
v_call: TRBV30
clone_size: .
cdr3_nt: TGTGCCTGGAGAGATCTCGGTGACTCCTACGAGCAGTACTTC
cdr3_aa: CAWRDLGDSYEQYF

j_call: TRBJ2-7
d_call: .
v_call: TRBV6-5
clone_size: many
cdr3_nt: TGTGCCAGCAGTTTTCGGGGGTTGGGCTACGAGCAGTACTTC
cdr3_aa: CASSFRGLGYEQYF

j_call: TRBJ2-7
d_call: TRBD1
v_call: TRBV29-1
clone_size: few
cdr3_nt: TGCAGCGTTGATACGTCCGGACAGGGCTCCGAGCAGTACTTC
cdr3_aa: CSVDTSGQGSEQYF

j_call: TRBJ1-3
d_call: .
v_call: TRBV20-1
clone_size: many
cdr3_nt: TGCAGTGCTAGAGTTACGGGGGTTGGAAACACCATATATTTT
cdr3_aa: CSARVTGVGNTIYF

j_call: TRBJ2-1
d_call: .
v_call: TRBV29-1
clone_size: many
cdr3_nt: TGCAGCGTCTTAGTCTTCGAGGGAGTGCGTAGCAATGAGCAGTTCTTC
cdr3_aa: CSVLVFEGVRSNEQFF

j_call: TRBJ2-5
d_call: .
v_call: TRBV29-1
clone_size: .
cdr3_nt: TGCAGCGTTGACTCAATCCTCCAAGAGACCCAGTACTTC
cdr3_aa: CSVDSILQETQYF

j_call: TRBJ2-7
d_call: TRBD2
v_call: TRBV7-2
clone_size: many
cdr3_nt: TGTGCCAGCAGCTTCCTAGCGGGAGAAGGCGAGCAGTACTTC
cdr3_aa: CASSFLAGEGEQYF

j_call: TRBJ1-5
d_call: .
v_call: TRBV27
clone_size: many
cdr3_nt: TGTGCCAGCAGTTTGGAGGGATATCAGCCCCAGCATTTT
cdr3_aa: CASSLEGYQPQHF

j_call: TRBJ1-2
d_call: .
v_call: TRBV20-1
clone_size: few
cdr3_nt: TGCAGTGCTAGCGTTGGTGCTAACTATGGCTACACCTTC
cdr3_aa: CSASVGANYGYTF

j_call: TRBJ2-4
d_call: TRBD2
v_call: TRBV5-5
clone_size: many
cdr3_nt: TGTGCCAGCAGCACGGGGGGTCCGGAATACATTCAGTACTTC
cdr3_aa: CASSTGGPEYIQYF

j_call: TRBJ2-1
d_call: TRBD2
v_call: TRBV11-3
clone_size: few
cdr3_nt: TGTGCCAGCAGCTTTTTGAATTTGGCGGGAGGGCCTCCTGAGCAGTTCTTC
cdr3_aa: CASSFLNLAGGPPEQFF

j_call: TRBJ1-1
d_call: .
v_call: TRBV12-5
clone_size: many
cdr3_nt: TGTGCTAGTGGTCCGGGTAGCACAGTTCCCACTGAAGCTTTCTTT
cdr3_aa: CASGPGSTVPTEAFF

j_call: TRBJ1-2
d_call: .
v_call: TRBV5-4
clone_size: many
cdr3_nt: TGTGCCAGCAGCTTCGGAACCAGTAACTATGGCTACACCTTC
cdr3_aa: CASSFGTSNYGYTF

j_call: TRBJ1-1
d_call: .
v_call: TRBV11-2
clone_size: few
cdr3_nt: TGTGCCAGCAGCTTAGATCAGGGAAACACTGAAGCTTTCTTT
cdr3_aa: CASSLDQGNTEAFF

j_call: TRBJ1-2
d_call: TRBD1
v_call: TRBV6-2/TRBV6-3
clone_size: .
cdr3_nt: TGTGCCAGCAGCAAAGACCTTCGGACAGGACTGCTCTATGGCTACACCTTC
cdr3_aa: CASSKDLRTGLLYGYTF

j_call: TRBJ2-7
d_call: TRBD1
v_call: TRBV6-6
clone_size: .
cdr3_nt: TGTGCCAGCAGGCAGGGACAGGCCCTCGAGCAGTACTTC
cdr3_aa: CASRQGQALEQYF

j_call: TRBJ1-1
d_call: .
v_call: TRBV4-1
clone_size: few
cdr3_nt: TGCGCCAGCAGCCAGGGTCCTTTGGGCACTGAAGCTTTCTTT
cdr3_aa: CASSQGPLGTEAFF

j_call: TRBJ1-6
d_call: .
v_call: TRBV5-4
clone_size: few
cdr3_nt: TGTGCCAGCAGCTTGGGGGTTAAGTCACCCCTCCACTTT
cdr3_aa: CASSLGVKSPLHF

j_call: TRBJ2-5
d_call: .
v_call: TRBV13
clone_size: few
cdr3_nt: TGTGCCAGCAGCCCACCTTGGACAGACCAAGAGACCCAGTACTTC
cdr3_aa: CASSPPWTDQETQYF

j_call: TRBJ2-3
d_call: TRBD1
v_call: TRBV28
clone_size: .
cdr3_nt: TGTGCCAGCAGGGGACCGGGACAGGGGGCAGATACGCAGTATTTT
cdr3_aa: CASRGPGQGADTQYF

j_call: TRBJ2-3
d_call: .
v_call: TRBV18
clone_size: few
cdr3_nt: TGTGCCAGCTCACCACCGATCACAGATACGCAGTATTTT
cdr3_aa: CASSPPITDTQYF

j_call: TRBJ1-5
d_call: TRBD1
v_call: TRBV7-2
clone_size: many
cdr3_nt: TGTGCCAGCAGCGAGGAGACAGGGCCCAATCAGCCCCAGCATTTT
cdr3_aa: CASSEETGPNQPQHF

j_call: TRBJ2-2
d_call: TRBD1
v_call: TRBV12-3/TRBV12-4
clone_size: .
cdr3_nt: TGTGCCAGCAGTCTGGACAGGGGGGGAGCCGGGGAGCTGTTTTTT
cdr3_aa: CASSLDRGGAGELFF

j_call: TRBJ2-1
d_call: TRBD2
v_call: TRBV24-1
clone_size: few
cdr3_nt: TGTGCCACCAGTGGTGCGTCTAGCGGCCACAATGAGCAGTTCTTC
cdr3_aa: CATSGASSGHNEQFF

j_call: TRBJ2-3
d_call: .
v_call: TRBV24-1
clone_size: .
cdr3_nt: TGTGCCACCAGTGATTTTACTGGGACGATCCCCCATACGCAGTATTTT
cdr3_aa: CATSDFTGTIPHTQYF

j_call: TRBJ2-2
d_call: .
v_call: TRBV19
clone_size: .
cdr3_nt: TGTGCCAGTAGTATTAAGGTCACCGGGGAGCTGTTTTTT
cdr3_aa: CASSIKVTGELFF

j_call: TRBJ2-5
d_call: .
v_call: TRBV9
clone_size: .
cdr3_nt: TGTGCCAGCAGCCCAGGGGATGGAAGGTCGGGGGAGACCCAGTACTTC
cdr3_aa: CASSPGDGRSGETQYF

j_call: TRBJ1-5
d_call: .
v_call: TRBV7-8
clone_size: many
cdr3_nt: TGTGCCAGCAGCTTATCTCGACCATGGGCAGACAATCAGCCCCAGCATTTT
cdr3_aa: CASSLSRPWADNQPQHF

j_call: TRBJ2-5
d_call: TRBD2
v_call: TRBV12-3/TRBV12-4
clone_size: many
cdr3_nt: TGTGCCAGCAGTTTATTGGCTAGCGGGAGGCAAGAGACCCAGTACTTC
cdr3_aa: CASSLLASGRQETQYF

j_call: TRBJ2-5
d_call: TRBD1
v_call: TRBV7-4
clone_size: .
cdr3_nt: TGTGCCAGCAGCTTAGGAGGGGGCCACGGAGAGACCCAGTACTTC
cdr3_aa: CASSLGGGHGETQYF

j_call: TRBJ1-1
d_call: .
v_call: TRBV11-2
clone_size: .
cdr3_nt: TGTGCCAGCAGCCCCAGGTCAGGGATGCGGACTGAAGCTTTCTTT
cdr3_aa: CASSPRSGMRTEAFF

j_call: TRBJ1-4
d_call: .
v_call: TRBV7-2
clone_size: many
cdr3_nt: TGTGCCAGCAGCTTAACCCGGGTCGAAAAACTGTTTTTT
cdr3_aa: CASSLTRVEKLFF